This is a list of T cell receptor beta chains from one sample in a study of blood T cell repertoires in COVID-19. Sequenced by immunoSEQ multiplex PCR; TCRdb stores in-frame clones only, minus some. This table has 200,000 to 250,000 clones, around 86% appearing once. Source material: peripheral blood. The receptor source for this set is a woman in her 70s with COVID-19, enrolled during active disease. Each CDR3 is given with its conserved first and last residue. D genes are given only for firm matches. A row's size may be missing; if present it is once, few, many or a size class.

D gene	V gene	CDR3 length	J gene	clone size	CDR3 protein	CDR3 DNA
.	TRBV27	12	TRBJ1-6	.	CASSGHNSPLHF	TGTGCCAGCAGTGGGCATAATTCACCCCTCCACTTT
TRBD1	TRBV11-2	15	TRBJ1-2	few	CASSFWDRPNYGYTF	TGTGCCAGCAGCTTCTGGGACAGGCCTAACTATGGCTACACCTTC
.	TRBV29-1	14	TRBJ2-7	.	CSVASTARPYEQYF	TGCAGCGTTGCGAGCACCGCCAGGCCCTACGAGCAGTACTTC
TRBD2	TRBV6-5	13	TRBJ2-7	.	CASSTGLAGAQYF	TGTGCCAGCAGCACCGGACTAGCGGGAGCACAGTACTTC
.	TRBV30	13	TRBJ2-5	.	CAWRHIGLETQYF	TGTGCCTGGAGACACATCGGACTGGAGACCCAGTACTTC
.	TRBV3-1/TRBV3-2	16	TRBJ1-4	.	CASRGSPGTTNEKLFF	TGTGCCAGCAGGGGGTCTCCGGGGACAACTAATGAAAAACTGTTTTTT
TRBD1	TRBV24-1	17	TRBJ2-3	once	CATSDLGRGLDTDTQYF	TGTGCCACCAGTGATTTGGGCAGGGGGCTAGACACAGATACGCAGTATTTT
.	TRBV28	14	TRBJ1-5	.	CASSLGSGNQPQHF	TGTGCCAGCAGTTTGGGCAGTGGGAATCAGCCCCAGCATTTT
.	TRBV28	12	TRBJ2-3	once	CASVDSTDTQYF	TGTGCCTCTGTGGACTCCACAGATACGCAGTATTTT
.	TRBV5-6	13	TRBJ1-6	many	CASSLARGRALHF	TGTGCCAGCAGCTTGGCCCGGGGTCGGGCCCTCCACTTT
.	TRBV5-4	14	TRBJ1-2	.	CASSLAGIRDGYTF	TGTGCCAGCAGCTTGGCAGGGATACGTGATGGCTACACCTTC
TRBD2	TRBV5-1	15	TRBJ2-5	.	CASSSLAGEGETQYF	TGCGCCAGCAGCTCCTTAGCGGGAGAGGGCGAGACCCAGTACTTC
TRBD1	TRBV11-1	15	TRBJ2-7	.	CASSPDSTGLDEQYF	TGTGCCAGCAGCCCTGATTCGACAGGGTTGGACGAGCAGTACTTC
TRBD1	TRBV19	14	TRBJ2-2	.	CASQITRDSGELFF	TGTGCCAGTCAGATCACCCGGGACAGCGGGGAGCTGTTTTTT
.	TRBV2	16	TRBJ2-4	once	CASTTQGGRAKNIQYF	TGTGCCTCCACGACCCAGGGTGGGAGGGCCAAAAACATTCAGTACTTC
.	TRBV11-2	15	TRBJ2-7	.	CASSLAPQGTYEQYF	TGTGCCAGCAGCTTAGCTCCACAGGGTACCTACGAGCAGTACTTC
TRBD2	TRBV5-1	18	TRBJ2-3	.	CASSLARFGTRNTDTQYF	TGCGCCAGCAGCTTGGCTCGCTTCGGGACTAGAAACACAGATACGCAGTATTTT
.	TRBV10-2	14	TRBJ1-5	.	CASSDYYSNQPQHF	TGCGCCAGCAGTGACTACTATAGCAATCAGCCCCAGCATTTT
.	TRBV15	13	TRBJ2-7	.	CATSSNTVLEQYF	TGTGCCACCAGCAGTAATACAGTTCTCGAGCAGTACTTC
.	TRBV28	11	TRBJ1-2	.	CATEGGGGYTF	TGTGCCACCGAGGGGGGGGGTGGCTACACCTTC
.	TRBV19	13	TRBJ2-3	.	CASSRPGTDTQYF	TGTGCCAGTAGCAGGCCGGGCACAGATACGCAGTATTTT
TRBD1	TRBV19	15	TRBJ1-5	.	CASRRTGPSNQPQHF	TGTGCCAGTAGGAGGACAGGGCCTAGCAATCAGCCCCAGCATTTT
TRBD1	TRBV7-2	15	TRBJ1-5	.	CASSLVGTEYQPQHF	TGTGCCAGCAGCTTAGTTGGGACAGAATATCAGCCCCAGCATTTT
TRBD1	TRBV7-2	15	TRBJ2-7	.	CASRYSGTGHYEQYF	TGTGCCAGCAGGTACTCCGGGACAGGGCACTACGAGCAGTACTTC
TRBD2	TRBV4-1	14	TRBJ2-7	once	CASSLGTSGYEQYF	TGCGCCAGCAGCTTGGGGACTAGCGGATACGAGCAGTACTTC
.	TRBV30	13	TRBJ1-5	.	CAFNDRFNQPQHF	TGTGCCTTTAACGACAGATTCAATCAGCCCCAGCATTTT
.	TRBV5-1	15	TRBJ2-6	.	CASSPQVDGANVLTF	TGCGCCAGCAGCCCCCAGGTGGATGGGGCCAACGTCCTGACTTTC
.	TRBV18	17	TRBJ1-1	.	CASSPSDSPPVGTEAFF	TGTGCCAGCTCACCATCGGACAGCCCTCCGGTAGGCACTGAAGCTTTCTTT
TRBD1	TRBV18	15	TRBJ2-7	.	CASSPISGQEYEQYF	TGTGCCAGCTCACCAATATCGGGACAGGAATACGAGCAGTACTTC
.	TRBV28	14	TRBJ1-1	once	CASSLAGAYTEAFF	TGTGCCAGCAGTTTAGCAGGCGCGTACACTGAAGCTTTCTTT
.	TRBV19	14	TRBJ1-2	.	CASTMGGGNYGYTF	TGTGCCAGTACCATGGGCGGGGGGAACTATGGCTACACCTTC
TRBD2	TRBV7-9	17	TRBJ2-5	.	CASSRLTGAGGYETQYF	TGTGCCAGCAGCCGACTGACGGGGGCGGGAGGGTATGAGACCCAGTACTTC
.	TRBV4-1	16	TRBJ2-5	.	CASSRALVPGQETQYF	TGCGCCAGCAGCCGCGCACTAGTCCCAGGCCAAGAGACCCAGTACTTC
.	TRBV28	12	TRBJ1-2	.	CASSFQGYGYTF	TGTGCCAGCAGTTTCCAGGGGTATGGCTACACCTTC
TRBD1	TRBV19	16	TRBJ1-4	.	CASSFAPGQNNEKLFF	TGTGCCAGTAGTTTCGCCCCGGGACAGAATAATGAAAAACTGTTTTTT
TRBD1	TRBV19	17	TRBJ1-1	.	CASSIPPRGTANTEAFF	TGTGCCAGTAGTATCCCCCCTCGAGGGACAGCGAACACTGAAGCTTTCTTT
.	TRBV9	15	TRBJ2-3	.	CASSPQGASTDTQYF	TGTGCCAGCAGCCCTCAGGGCGCTAGCACAGATACGCAGTATTTT
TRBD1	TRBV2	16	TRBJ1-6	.	CASSLTQGGYNSPLHF	TGTGCCAGCAGCCTAACCCAGGGGGGCTATAATTCACCCCTCCACTTT
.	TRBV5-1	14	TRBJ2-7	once	CASREPSESYEQYF	TGCGCCAGCAGGGAGCCTAGCGAATCCTACGAGCAGTACTTC
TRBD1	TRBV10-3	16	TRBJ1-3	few	CAISPQGGFGGNTIYF	TGTGCCATCAGCCCCCAGGGGGGATTTGGAGGAAACACCATATATTTT
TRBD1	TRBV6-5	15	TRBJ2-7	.	CASSRTGTGNYEQYF	TGTGCCAGCAGTAGAACCGGGACAGGGAACTACGAGCAGTACTTC
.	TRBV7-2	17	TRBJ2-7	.	CASSLVFRGAAGHEQYF	TGTGCCAGCAGCTTAGTATTTCGGGGGGCCGCGGGCCACGAGCAGTACTTC
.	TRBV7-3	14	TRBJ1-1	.	CASSLTSGYTEAFF	TGTGCCAGCAGCTTAACCAGCGGATACACTGAAGCTTTCTTT
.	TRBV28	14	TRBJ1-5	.	CASTRGGANQPQHF	TGTGCCAGCACCAGAGGTGGGGCCAATCAGCCCCAGCATTTT
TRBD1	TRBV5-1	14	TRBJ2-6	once	CASSLGTGPNVLTF	TGCGCCAGCAGCTTGGGGACAGGGCCCAACGTCCTGACTTTC
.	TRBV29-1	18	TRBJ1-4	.	CSVEDKGGDVARRPKLFF	TGCAGCGTTGAAGATAAAGGAGGCGACGTGGCGAGGCGGCCAAAACTGTTTTTT
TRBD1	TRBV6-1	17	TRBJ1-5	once	CASSVLTGGSFDQPQHF	TGTGCCAGCAGTGTGTTGACAGGGGGAAGTTTCGATCAGCCCCAGCATTTT
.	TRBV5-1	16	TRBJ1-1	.	CASSLGGGGMNTEAFF	TGCGCCAGCAGTCTGGGTGGGGGCGGCATGAACACTGAAGCTTTCTTT
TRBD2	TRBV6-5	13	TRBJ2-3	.	CASSRDYTDTQYF	TGTGCCAGCAGTAGGGACTACACAGATACGCAGTATTTT
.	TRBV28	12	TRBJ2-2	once	CASTWAGGELFF	TGTGCCAGCACCTGGGCGGGAGGGGAGCTGTTTTTT
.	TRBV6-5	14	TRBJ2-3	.	CASGEAGPPNTQYF	TGTGCCAGCGGGGAGGCGGGACCTCCTAATACGCAGTATTTT
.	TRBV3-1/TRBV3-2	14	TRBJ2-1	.	CASSQDPSYNEQFF	TGTGCCAGCAGCCAAGATCCATCCTACAATGAGCAGTTCTTC
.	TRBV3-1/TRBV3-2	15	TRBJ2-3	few	CASSSPGVRTDTQYF	TGTGCCAGCAGCTCACCGGGAGTTCGCACAGATACGCAGTATTTT
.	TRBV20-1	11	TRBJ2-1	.	CSARSGNEQFF	TGCAGTGCTAGGTCAGGAAATGAGCAGTTCTTC